A single T cell receptor (beta chain) is shown here with its context. TCRdb keeps only in-frame clones here, not all; method: immunoSEQ multiplex PCR. In the table there are fewer than 450,000 clones, approximately 91% of which are singletons. Enrollment of patients from Seattle took place during active infection, with longitudinal follow-up. The record originates from a study of blood T cell repertoires in COVID-19. Whole-study context: The origin of the acute and convalescent COVID-19 samples was the United States, Italy and Spain. PBMCs, B-cell-depleted T cells, or T cells were the source of the cDNA or gDNA that made up the material.

Sequencing was performed on peripheral blood. The origin of this receptor is an older woman with COVID-19, enrolled during active disease.

The chain's CDR3 is CATQSQGYNSPLHF. For the CDR3, the DNA is TGTGCCACCCAGTCACAGGGGTATAATTCACCCCTCCACTTT. The V gene is TRBV24-1, the J gene TRBJ1-6; 7 nucleotides line up with TRBD1. The junction had 5 bases not matched to a gene; V was cut back by 9 bases and J by 4 bases. This CDR3 region has 14 residues. Germline CDR1 is KGHDR and CDR2 is SFDVKD.